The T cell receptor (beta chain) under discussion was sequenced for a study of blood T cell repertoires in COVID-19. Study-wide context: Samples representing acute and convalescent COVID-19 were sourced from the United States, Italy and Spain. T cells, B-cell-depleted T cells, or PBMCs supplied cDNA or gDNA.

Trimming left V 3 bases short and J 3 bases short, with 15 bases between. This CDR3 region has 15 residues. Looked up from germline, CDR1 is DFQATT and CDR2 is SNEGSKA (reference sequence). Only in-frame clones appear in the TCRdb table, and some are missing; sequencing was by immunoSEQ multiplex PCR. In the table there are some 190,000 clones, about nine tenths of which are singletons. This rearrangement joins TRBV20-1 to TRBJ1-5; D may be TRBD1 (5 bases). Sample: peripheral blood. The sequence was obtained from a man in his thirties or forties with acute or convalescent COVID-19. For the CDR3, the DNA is TGCAGTGCTAGTCTCGCAGGGTTATCCAATCAGCCCCAGCATTTT. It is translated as CSASLAGLSNQPQHF.